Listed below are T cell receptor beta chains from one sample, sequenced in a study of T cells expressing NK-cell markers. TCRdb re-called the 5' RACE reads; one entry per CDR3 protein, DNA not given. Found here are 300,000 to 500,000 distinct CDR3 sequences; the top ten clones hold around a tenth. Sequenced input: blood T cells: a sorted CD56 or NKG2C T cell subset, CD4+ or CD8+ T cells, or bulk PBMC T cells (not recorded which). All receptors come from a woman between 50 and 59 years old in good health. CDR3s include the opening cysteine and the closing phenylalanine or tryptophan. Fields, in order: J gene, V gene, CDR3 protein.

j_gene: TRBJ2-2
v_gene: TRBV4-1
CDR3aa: CASSQREQPGELFF

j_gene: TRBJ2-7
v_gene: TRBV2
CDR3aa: CATKPTLGYLEQYF

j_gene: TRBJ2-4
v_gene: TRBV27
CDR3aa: CASTWGLFGERAKNIQYF

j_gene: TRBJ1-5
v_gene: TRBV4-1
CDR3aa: CASSQDWGGNQPQHF

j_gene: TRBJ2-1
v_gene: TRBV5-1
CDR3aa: CASSTLDEQFF

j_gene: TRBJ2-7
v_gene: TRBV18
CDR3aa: CASSPQLTYEQYF

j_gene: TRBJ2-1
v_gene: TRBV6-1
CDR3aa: CASSEATYNEQFF

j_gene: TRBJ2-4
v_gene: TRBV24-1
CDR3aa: CATSDQQVPDIQYF

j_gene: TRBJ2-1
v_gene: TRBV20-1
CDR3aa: CSGTGLAVYNEQFF

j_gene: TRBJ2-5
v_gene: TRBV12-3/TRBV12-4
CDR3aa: CASWPAQGVVETQYF

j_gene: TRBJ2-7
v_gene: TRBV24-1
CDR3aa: CATSQGPNTYEQYF

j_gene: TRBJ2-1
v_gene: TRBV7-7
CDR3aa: CASSTDALLNNEQFF

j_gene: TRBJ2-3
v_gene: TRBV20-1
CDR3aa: CSAIYRVARTDTQYF

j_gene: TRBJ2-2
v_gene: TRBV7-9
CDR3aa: CASSNPAPGELFF

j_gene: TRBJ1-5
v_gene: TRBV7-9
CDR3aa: CASSLSSWDQPQHF

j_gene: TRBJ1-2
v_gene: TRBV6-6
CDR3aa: CASRRLGQEINTYGYTF

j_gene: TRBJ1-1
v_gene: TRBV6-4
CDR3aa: CASPAGDFAEAFF

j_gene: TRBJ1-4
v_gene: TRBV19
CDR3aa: CASEGLLNEKLFF

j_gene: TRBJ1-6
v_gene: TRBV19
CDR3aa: CASSPWTSGDSPLHF

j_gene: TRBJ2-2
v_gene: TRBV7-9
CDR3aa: CASSLTKMRLAELTGELFF

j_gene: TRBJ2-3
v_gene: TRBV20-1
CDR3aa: CSAYDILEGGYTQYF

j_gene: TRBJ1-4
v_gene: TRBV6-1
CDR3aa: CASSDRDRENEKLFF

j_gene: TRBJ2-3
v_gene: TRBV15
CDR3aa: CATSRARTSGSRDTQYF

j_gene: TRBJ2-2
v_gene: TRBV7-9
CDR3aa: CASSFSGFGTGELFF

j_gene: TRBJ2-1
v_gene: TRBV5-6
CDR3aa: CASSRFLAGGPDEQFF

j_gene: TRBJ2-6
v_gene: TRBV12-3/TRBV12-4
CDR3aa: CASSSVAGANVLTF

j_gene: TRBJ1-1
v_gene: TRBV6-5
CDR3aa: CASSLGRVGNTEAFF

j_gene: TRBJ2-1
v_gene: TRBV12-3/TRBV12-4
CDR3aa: CASSPGLELGNEQFF

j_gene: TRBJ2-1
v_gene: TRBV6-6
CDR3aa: CASSPPGEQFF

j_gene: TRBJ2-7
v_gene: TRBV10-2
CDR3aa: CASSESGRLYEQYF

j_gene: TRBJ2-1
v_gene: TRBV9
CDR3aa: CASSPGTSGRAWGNEQFF

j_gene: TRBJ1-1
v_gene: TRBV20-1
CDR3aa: CSARVNARNTEAFF

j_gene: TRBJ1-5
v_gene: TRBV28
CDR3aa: CASSFETGKNQPQHF

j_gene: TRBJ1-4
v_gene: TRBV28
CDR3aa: CASSLGGRDEKLFF

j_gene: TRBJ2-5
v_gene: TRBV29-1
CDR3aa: CSTLSVQETQYF

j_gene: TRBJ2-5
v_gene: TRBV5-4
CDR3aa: CASSGQTSQETQYF

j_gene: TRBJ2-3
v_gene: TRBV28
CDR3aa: CASGGNGGTDTQYF

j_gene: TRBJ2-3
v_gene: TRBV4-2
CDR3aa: CASSQDGLAGGADTQYF

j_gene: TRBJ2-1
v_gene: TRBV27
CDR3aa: CASSRGRIAGGLSEQFF

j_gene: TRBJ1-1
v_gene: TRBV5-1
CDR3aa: CASSLSSTFPPEAFF

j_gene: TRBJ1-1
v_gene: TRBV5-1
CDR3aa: CASDPGDRVVEAFF

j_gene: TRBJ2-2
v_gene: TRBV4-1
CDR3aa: CASSQEGGAFPGELFF

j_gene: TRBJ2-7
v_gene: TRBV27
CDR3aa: CASSQFAGAYYEQYF

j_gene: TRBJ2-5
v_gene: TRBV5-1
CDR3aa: CASRLAGEETQYF

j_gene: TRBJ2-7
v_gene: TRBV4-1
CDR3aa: CASSQGLANTYEQYF

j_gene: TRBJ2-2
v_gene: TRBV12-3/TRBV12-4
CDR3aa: CASVGGASNTGELFF

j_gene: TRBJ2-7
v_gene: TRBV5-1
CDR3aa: CASSLARGAEQYF

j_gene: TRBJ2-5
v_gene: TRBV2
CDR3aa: CASSVLGTLEETQYF